This is a list of T cell receptor beta chains from one sample in a study of multiple sclerosis patients with progressive multifocal leukoencephalopathy. Generated by immunoSEQ multiplex PCR, the TCRdb table keeps only in-frame clones and is missing some. This repertoire shows 25,000 to 30,000 clones, 90% found once; its top ten account for approximately 1.4%. Specimen: PBMCs, collected from a patient treated with natalizumab. These receptors were taken from a human donor with multiple sclerosis. Both conserved end residues are part of each CDR3. The D gene is left open where the match is weak.

TRBV5-6,TRBD1,TRBJ2-7,CASWETGGRNEQYF
TRBV2,-,TRBJ2-7,CASTSPSEGLYEQYF
TRBV7-2,-,TRBJ1-2,CASREGGILGGYTF
TRBV11-2,TRBD2,TRBJ2-5,CASSPRVAGGETQYF
TRBV14,TRBD1,TRBJ1-2,CASSQDSGGYYGYTF
TRBV5-5,-,TRBJ1-2,CASSLDRLGGYTF
TRBV6-5,-,TRBJ1-2,CASSRSGVYGYTF
TRBV19,-,TRBJ1-6,CASRAGGRGDNNSPLHF
TRBV11-2,TRBD1,TRBJ1-1,CASSLDRGRTEAFF
TRBV7-6,-,TRBJ2-7,CASSSELPYEQYF
TRBV10-3,TRBD1,TRBJ1-1,CATRTGVSPEAFF
TRBV27,-,TRBJ2-1,CASSFSVGAYNEQFF
TRBV15,-,TRBJ2-5,CATSSVLGTRQETQYF
TRBV6-6,-,TRBJ1-4,CASSLWTGNEKLFF
TRBV6-6,-,TRBJ1-2,CASSYSGQGIDYTF
TRBV6-6,-,TRBJ1-2,CASSATEGLYGYTF
TRBV6-6,-,TRBJ1-1,CASRPSGTEAFF
TRBV30,TRBD1,TRBJ1-6,CAWSVLRTGTSPLHF
TRBV7-9,-,TRBJ1-2,CASSLVQGSAGYTF
TRBV6-5,-,TRBJ1-2,CASSLNRATDYTF
TRBV2,-,TRBJ1-2,CASSVGYGYTF
TRBV7-3,-,TRBJ2-1,CASSIAPSSYNEQFF
TRBV4-1,-,TRBJ2-3,CASSQGTSGATFTDTQYF
TRBV11-2,-,TRBJ2-5,CASGTRPPETQYF
TRBV4-2,TRBD2,TRBJ2-3,CASSQETSGGVDTQYF
TRBV6-1,-,TRBJ1-5,CASIKEGNQPQHF
TRBV10-3,-,TRBJ1-1,CAISDGVDTEAFF
TRBV7-2,-,TRBJ2-7,CASSSHRARAYEQYF
TRBV18,TRBD1,TRBJ2-4,CASSPPWDSKNIQYF
TRBV4-2,-,TRBJ2-7,CASSQESKSYEQYF
TRBV7-9,-,TRBJ1-5,CASSLTDRVGQPQHF
TRBV5-6,-,TRBJ1-4,CASGPGATNEKLFF